This T cell receptor (beta chain) comes out of a study of regulatory T cells in long-lasting Graves disease. Turning to the study itself: More than 5 years of antithyroid drugs with positive TSH receptor antibodies defined persistent Graves' disease.

In this sample, this clonotype turned up many times. Its antigen is not identified. CDR3 regions were amplified by Arm-PCR using iRepertoire HTBI primers to build TCR beta libraries. TCRdb processed the multiplex PCR reads anew with MiXCR; each CDR3 protein has one entry. The sample records about 660,000 distinct CDR3 sequences, 30% being singletons. Study results and caveats: Persistent disease preferred TRBV28, TRBJ1-2 and TRBJ2-5; new disease, TRBV20-1 and TRBJ2-1. Persistent cases of Graves' showed reduced TCR diversity relative to newly diagnosed patients.

Sample time point: persistent/refractory GD, antithyroid drugs over 5 years with positive TRAb. PBMC RNA was the source of the TCR library. The diagnosis of Graves' disease used American Thyroid Association guidelines. CDR1 and CDR2 from the germline V gene are MNHNS and SASEGT. The CDR3 loop spans 14 amino acids. Trimming pared 2 bases from V and 5 bases from J, leaving 10 bases between. The source of this sequence is a female donor with Graves disease. The material sequenced was peripheral blood mononuclear cells (PBMCs), taken when the disease was refractory, from a patient treated with antithyroid drugs. V is TRBV6-1 and J is TRBJ1-5; D gene ambiguous. CDR3 protein: CASSERAGDQPQHF. The CDR3 bases are TGTGCCAGCAGTGAAAGGGCAGGAGATCAGCCCCAGCATTTT.